Below are 5 T cell receptor beta chains sequenced from a single sample in a study of T cells in women clearing cervical HPV infection. TCRdb's table, derived via immunoSEQ multiplex PCR, lists solely in-frame clones and lacks some. The clone table shows some 28,000 clones, with the ten largest holding about a sixth. Material: blood buffy coat. All receptors derive from a woman aged 18 to 75 with a cervical HPV16 infection that either progressed to CIN3+ or cleared (not recorded which).

As to this clone: Coverage ceases 3 residues before the CDR3 finishes, and the germline J gene fills in the end. The V and J genes are TRBV19 and TRBJ2-5; the D is unclear. Germline lookup yields CDR1 LNHDA and CDR2 SQIVND (reference sequence). Trimming removed 1 base at V and 1 base at J, with 4 bases between. The CDR3 length is 13 residues. The DNA read from the CDR3 is TGTGCCAGTAGTATAGTCCGCCAAGAGACC. Translation gives CASSIVRQET. The full CDR3 reads CASSIVRQETQYF. Combining the CDR3 with reference TRBV19 and TRBJ2-5 gives the whole variable domain DGGITQSPKYLFRKEGQNVTLSCEQNLNHDAMYWYRQDPGQGLRLIYYSQIVNDFQKGDIAEGYSVSREKKESFPLTVTSAQKNPTAFYLCASSIVRQETQYFGPGTRLLVL.

A remark on this clone: The read finishes 3 residues shy of the CDR3 end, and the germline J gene is used to complete it. This chain connects TRBV7-6 to TRBJ2-7, with unresolved D. This CDR3 is 16 amino acids long. Germline CDR1 reads SGHVS; CDR2 reads FNYEAQ. V was cut by 1 base and J by 0 bases, with 13 bases left in between. CDR3 DNA (partial): TGTGCCAGCAGCTTAGAGGGCGCTGTGAGCTCCTACGAG. Its translation: CASSLEGAVSSYE. The whole CDR3 region reads CASSLEGAVSSYEQYF.

Worth noting for this clone: Read sequence stops 3 residues before the CDR3 end, and the germline J gene provides the missing end. V gene TRBV15 combines with J gene TRBJ1-5; 8 positions match TRBD1. The CDR3 extends over 16 amino acids. Germline V gives CDR1 LNHNV, CDR2 YYDKDF (reference sequence). The trim removed 4 bases at V and 2 bases at J, leaving 7 bases unmatched. The CDR3 region is CATSTRTGSGNQPQHF. The sequenced CDR3 bases are TGTGCCACCAGCACCCGGACAGGGTCAGGCAATCAGCCC. The full variable domain, its missing parts supplied by reference TRBV15 and TRBJ1-5, is DAMVIQNPRYQVTQFGKPVTLSCSQTLNHNVMYWYQQKSSQAPKLLFHYYDKDFNNEADTPDNFQSRRPNTSFCFLDIRSPGLGDTAMYLCATSTRTGSGNQPQHFGDGTRLSIL.

As regards this clone: The read comes to an end 3 residues before the CDR3 does, leaving the germline J gene to fill in the end. The chain carries TRBV27 and TRBJ1-2, with D perhaps matching TRBD1 (5 bases). Germline V gene lookup returns CDR1 MNHEY and CDR2 SMNVEV (reference sequence). This CDR3 is 12 amino acids long. The V end lost 10 bases, the J end lost 5 bases, and 14 bases lay between the germline ends. The CDR3 bases that were read are TGTGCCACCCTAGACAGACCTTATGGC. Amino acids: CATLDRPYG. The CDR3 reads in full as CATLDRPYGYTF.

A note on this clone: One junction end does not reproduce the germline sequence, and a read error may be involved. The sequenced fragment ends 3 residues before the CDR3 boundary, so the rest is inferred from the germline J gene. The chain uses TRBV7-7 and TRBJ1-4; 8 nucleotides line up with TRBD1. This CDR3 region has 16 residues. Germline V lookup: CDR1 SSHAT, CDR2 FNYEAQ (reference sequence). The CDR3 sequence is CASSLNPPGGNSPLFF. Partial CDR3 DNA: TGTGCTAGCAGCTTAAACCCCCCAGGGGGCAATTCACCA.